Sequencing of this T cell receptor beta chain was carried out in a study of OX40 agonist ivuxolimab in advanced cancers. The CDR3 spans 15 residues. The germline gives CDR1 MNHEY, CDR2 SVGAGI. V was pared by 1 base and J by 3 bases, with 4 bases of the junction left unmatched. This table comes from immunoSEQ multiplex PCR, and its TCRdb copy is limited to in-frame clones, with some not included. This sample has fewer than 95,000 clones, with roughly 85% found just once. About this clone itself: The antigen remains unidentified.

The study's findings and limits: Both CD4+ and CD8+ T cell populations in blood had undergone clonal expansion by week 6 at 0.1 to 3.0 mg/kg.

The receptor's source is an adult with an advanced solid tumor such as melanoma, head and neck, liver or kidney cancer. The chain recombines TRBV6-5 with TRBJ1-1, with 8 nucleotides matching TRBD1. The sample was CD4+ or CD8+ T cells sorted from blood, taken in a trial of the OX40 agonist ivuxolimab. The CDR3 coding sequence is TGTGCCAGCAGTTACTGGTCGGACAGGGACACTGAAGCTTTCTTT. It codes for CASSYWSDRDTEAFF.